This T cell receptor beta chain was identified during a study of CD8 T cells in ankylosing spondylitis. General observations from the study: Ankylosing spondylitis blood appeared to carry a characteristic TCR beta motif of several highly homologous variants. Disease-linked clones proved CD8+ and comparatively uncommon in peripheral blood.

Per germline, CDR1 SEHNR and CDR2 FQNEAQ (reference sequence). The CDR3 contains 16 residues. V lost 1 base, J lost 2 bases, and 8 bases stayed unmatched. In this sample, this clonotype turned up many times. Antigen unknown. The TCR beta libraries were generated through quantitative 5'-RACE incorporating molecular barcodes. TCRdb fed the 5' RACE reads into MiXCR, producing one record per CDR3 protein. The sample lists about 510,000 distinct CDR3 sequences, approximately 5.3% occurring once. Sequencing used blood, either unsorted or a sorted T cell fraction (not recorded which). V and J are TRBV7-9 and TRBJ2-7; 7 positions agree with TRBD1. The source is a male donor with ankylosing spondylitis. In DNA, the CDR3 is TGTGCCAGCAGCTTAGTTAATAACAGGGGAACCTACGAGCAGTACTTC. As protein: CASSLVNNRGTYEQYF.